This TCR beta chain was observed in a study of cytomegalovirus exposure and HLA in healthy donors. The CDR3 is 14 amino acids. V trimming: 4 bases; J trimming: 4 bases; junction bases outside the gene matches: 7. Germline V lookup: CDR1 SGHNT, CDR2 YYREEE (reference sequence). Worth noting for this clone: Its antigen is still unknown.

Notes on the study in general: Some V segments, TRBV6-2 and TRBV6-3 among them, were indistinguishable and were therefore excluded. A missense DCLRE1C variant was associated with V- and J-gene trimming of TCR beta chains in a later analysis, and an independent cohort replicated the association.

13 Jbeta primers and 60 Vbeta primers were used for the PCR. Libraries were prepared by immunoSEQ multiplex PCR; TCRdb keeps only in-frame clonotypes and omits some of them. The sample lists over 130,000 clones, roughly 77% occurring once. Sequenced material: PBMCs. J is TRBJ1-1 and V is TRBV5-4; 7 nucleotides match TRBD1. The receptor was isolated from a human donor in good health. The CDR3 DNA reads TGTGCCAGCAGCCCCCGGACAGGAGGCACTGAAGCTTTCTTT. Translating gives CASSPRTGGTEAFF.